Shown below are 25 T cell receptor beta chains from a single sample sequenced in a study of type 1 regulatory T cells. Their target antigens are unknown. Using its own MiXCR run on the reads, TCRdb lists one record per CDR3 protein. Counted here are over 55,000 distinct CDR3 sequences, 63% occurring once; the ten biggest clones make up 7.6%. The material sequenced was cultured T cells, either the whole culture or a sorted T cell fraction (not recorded which). Subset here: Tr1-enriched cell product generated in vitro against host alloantigens. All receptors derive from a human donor in good health.

The V gene is TRBV6-1, the J gene TRBJ2-1, with 8 bases that match TRBD2. CDR3 length: 15 amino acids. V trimming: 10 bases; J trimming: 9 bases; junction bases outside the gene matches: 17. CDR1 and CDR2 (germline): MNHNS, SASEGT. The CDR3 nucleotides read TGTGCCATCCTATTTGGCGGGAGGATAGTGGGTGAGCAGTTCTTC. Protein: CAILFGGRIVGEQFF.

This chain joins TRBV5-4 and TRBJ2-1, with 8 positions matching TRBD2. This CDR3 region has 15 residues. Germline-derived CDR1 and CDR2 are SGHNT and YYREEE (reference sequence). The V segment lost 2 bases and the J segment 7 bases; nucleotides outside the gene matches: 8. The CDR3 DNA is TGTGCCAGCAGCTTAGCGGGAGTGGTATTAAATGAGCAGTTCTTC. Translated: CASSLAGVVLNEQFF.

A few counts support this clonotype. V gene TRBV3-1 combines with J gene TRBJ2-1, with 14 bases that match TRBD2. CDR1 is LGHDT and CDR2 is YNNKEL in the germline V gene (reference sequence). This CDR3 region has 17 residues. The junction had 9 bases not matched to a gene; V was cut back by 4 bases and J by 7 bases. CDR3 amino acids: CASSLRTSGRQGNEQFF. The DNA for the CDR3 is TGTGCCAGCAGCCTTCGGACTAGCGGGAGGCAAGGGAATGAGCAGTTCTTC.

J is TRBJ2-1 and V is TRBV5-1, with D possibly TRBD1 on 5 matching bases. V was clipped by 2 bases and J by 3 bases, with 9 bases between them. CDR3 length: 14 amino acids. Per germline, CDR1 SGHRS and CDR2 YFSETQ. The CDR3 sequence: CASSLGQGYNEQFF. In DNA form, the CDR3 reads TGCGCCAGCAGCTTAGGCCAGGGCTACAATGAGCAGTTCTTC.

The chain joins TRBV7-7 to TRBJ2-1; 7 bases are a match to TRBD2. Germline V gene data show CDR1 as SSHAT and CDR2 as FNYEAQ (reference sequence). This CDR3 has 15 amino acids. The trim removed 2 bases at V and 9 bases at J, leaving 10 bases unmatched. This CDR3 is CASSLSQRGSGEQFF. The CDR3 nucleotides read TGTGCCAGCAGCTTAAGCCAGCGGGGCAGCGGTGAGCAGTTCTTC.

Only a few counts were recorded for this clonotype. This chain uses TRBV4-1 with TRBJ1-5, with D maybe TRBD1 (5 bases). The V end was cut by 1 base, the J end by 4 bases, with 17 bases between. The CDR3 runs to 17 residues. Germline assignment: CDR1 MGHRA and CDR2 YSYEKL. CDR3 DNA sequence: TGCGCCAGCAGCCAAGTTGATATGGGACTACGGAATCAGCCCCAGCATTTT. This sequence encodes CASSQVDMGLRNQPQHF.

In its sample, this clonotype was seen many times. The gene calls are TRBV5-4 and TRBJ1-1; a weak D match, TRBD1 (6 bases). CDR1 and CDR2 (germline): SGHNT, YYREEE (reference sequence). V lost 2 bases and J 0 bases, leaving 8 bases between the germline ends. This CDR3 is built from 14 residues. The CDR3 reads CASSLDRLNTEAFF. CDR3 nucleotide sequence: TGTGCCAGCAGCTTAGACAGGTTGAACACTGAAGCTTTCTTT.

The chain employs TRBV12-3 or TRBV12-4 and TRBJ2-3; the D is unclear. This CDR3 contains 12 residues. V lost 6 bases and J 10 bases, leaving 14 bases between the germline ends. CDR3 DNA: TGTGCCAGCAGACCATATAGTTCAGCGCAGTATTTT. Its translation: CASRPYSSAQYF.

The chain combines TRBV3-1 with TRBJ2-5; 14 bases align to TRBD2. Looked up from germline, CDR1 is LGHDT and CDR2 is YNNKEL (reference sequence). The length of the CDR3 is 16 residues. V lost 4 bases to trimming and J lost 4 bases; unmatched junction nucleotides: 5. DNA for the CDR3: TGTGCCAGCAGCCCAGGGACTAGCGGGAGATCAGAGACCCAGTACTTC. Translating gives CASSPGTSGRSETQYF.

This chain connects TRBV6-2 or TRBV6-3 to TRBJ1-5; D call uncertain. V lost 2 bases, J lost 0 bases, and 14 bases lay in between. The CDR3 runs 17 residues. Germline V gives CDR1 MNHEY, CDR2 SVGEGT. The chain's CDR3 is CASSYTLGRNSNQPQHF. CDR3 DNA sequence: TGTGCCAGCAGTTACACCCTCGGACGGAATAGCAATCAGCCCCAGCATTTT.

This chain uses TRBV20-1 with TRBJ2-1, with 9 positions matching TRBD2. Germline trimming cut 6 bases from V and 5 bases from J; bases unmatched to any gene: 8. Germline lookup yields CDR1 DFQATT and CDR2 SNEGSKA (reference sequence). The CDR3 sequence is 14 residues long. CDR3 sequence reads: CSALRVAGDNEQFF. CDR3 DNA: TGCAGTGCCCTCCGGGTAGCGGGGGACAATGAGCAGTTCTTC.

The J gene is TRBJ2-4, the V gene TRBV7-2; 8 bases match TRBD2. Germline V gene lookup returns CDR1 SGHTA and CDR2 FQGNSA. This CDR3 comprises 14 residues. V dropped 5 bases and J dropped 8; count of bases not matched to a gene: 8. The CDR3 loop reads CASSPSGRVDIQYF. The CDR3 nucleotides read TGTGCCAGCAGCCCAAGCGGGAGAGTTGACATTCAGTACTTC.

V is TRBV10-3 and J is TRBJ2-3; 7 bases are a match to TRBD2. The J segment lost 0 bases and the V segment lost 2 bases, leaving 5 bases of the junction unmatched. Germline V gene lookup returns CDR1 ENHRY and CDR2 SYGVKD. This CDR3 has 16 amino acids. CDR3 bases: TGTGCCATCAGTGAGGTTGCGGGAGAAAGCACAGATACGCAGTATTTT. Residues: CAISEVAGESTDTQYF.

This sequence joins TRBV18 and TRBJ2-4, with a tentative D call TRBD2 (6 bases). Trimming pared 6 bases from V and 3 bases from J, leaving 12 bases between. This CDR3 is built from 14 residues. Germline-derived CDR1 and CDR2 are KGHSH and LQKENI. CDR3 DNA: TGTGCCAGCTCTGGGGGGAACCTCAAAAACATTCAGTACTTC. This gives the protein CASSGGNLKNIQYF. Full variable domain (missing parts from reference TRBV18 and TRBJ2-4): NAGVMQNPRHLVRRRGQEARLRCSPMKGHSHVYWYRQLPEEGLKFMVYLQKENIIDESGMPKERFSAEFPKEGPSILRIQQVVRGDSAAYFCASSGGNLKNIQYFGAGTRLSVL.

This chain uses TRBV5-1 with TRBJ2-3; 10 nucleotides match TRBD2. The V gene end was trimmed by 0 bases and the J gene end by 4 bases; junction bases not matched to a gene: 11. CDR3 length equals 18 residues. Looked up from germline, CDR1 is SGHRS and CDR2 is YFSETQ. The CDR3 region has the DNA TGCGCCAGCAGCTTGGGGGCTAGCGGGAGAGGAGGTGCAGATACGCAGTATTTT. Translated: CASSLGASGRGGADTQYF.

This clonotype was picked up a small number of times. The chain carries TRBV12-3 or TRBV12-4 and TRBJ1-6; D is ambiguous. The CDR3 is 18 amino acids. The V end was cut by 5 bases, the J end by 0 bases, with 17 bases between. CDR3: CASSGRAADSSYNSPLHF. The DNA of the CDR3 is TGTGCCAGCAGTGGACGAGCGGCCGATAGCTCCTATAATTCACCCCTCCACTTT.

The chain couples TRBV29-1 to TRBJ2-3, with a tentative D call TRBD1 (6 bases). The CDR3 loop spans 13 amino acids. Trimming stripped 7 bases from V and 4 bases from J, with 15 bases between. CDR1 is SQVTM and CDR2 is ANQGSEA in the germline V gene. CDR3 amino acids: CSAIVGAADTQYF. The CDR3 DNA follows: TGCAGCGCAATCGTGGGGGCCGCAGATACGCAGTATTTT.

The sample holds a few counts of this clonotype. This chain links TRBV5-1 with TRBJ1-1; 7 bases match TRBD1. This CDR3 comprises 17 residues. Trimming cost V 2 bases and J 5 bases; bases outside gene matches: 15. Germline CDR1 and CDR2: SGHRS and YFSETQ. CDR3 loop: CASSLFGIDSGQTEAFF. CDR3 nucleotide sequence: TGCGCCAGCAGCTTATTCGGCATTGACTCGGGACAGACTGAAGCTTTCTTT.

The chain couples TRBV10-1 to TRBJ2-1; 8 positions agree with TRBD2. The V segment lost 2 bases and the J segment 10 bases; nucleotides outside the gene matches: 10. This CDR3 comprises 15 residues. Per the germline V gene, CDR1 is WNHNN and CDR2 is SYGVQD (reference sequence). CDR3 nucleotides: TGCGCCAGCAGTGAGCCCGTTGCGGGGGGCGGGGAGCAGTTCTTC. Translating it yields CASSEPVAGGGEQFF.

In the case of this clonotype: A much bigger clone sits one base away, suggesting this may be a read error. V and J are TRBV12-3 or TRBV12-4 and TRBJ2-5; either TRBD1 or TRBD2 may fit D (5 bases each). The CDR3 has 13 amino acids. V gave up 6 bases and J gave up 6 bases, with 14 bases separating them. Here the CDR3 DNA reads TGTGCCAGCAGGTATTCGGGGCAAAAGACCCAGTACTTC. It codes for CASRYSGQKTQYF.

J is TRBJ2-2 and V is TRBV6-4; D is unresolved. The V and J ends lost 2 bases and 2 bases respectively, with 6 bases between them. The CDR3 covers 14 residues. Germline V gives CDR1 MRHNA, CDR2 SNTAGT. The CDR3 protein is CASSDLYNTGELFF. Written as DNA, the CDR3 is TGTGCCAGCAGTGACCTGTATAACACCGGGGAGCTGTTTTTT.

This clonotype appeared once. The CDR3 nucleotides are TGTGCCAGCTCACGATCGACAGATTACACCGGGGAGCTGTTTTTT. This sequence encodes CASSRSTDYTGELFF. The V gene is TRBV18, the J gene TRBJ2-2; possibly TRBD1 for D (5 bases). The CDR3 consists of 15 residues. V was trimmed by 4 bases and J by 3 bases, leaving 12 bases between them. The V gene's germline CDR1 is KGHSH and CDR2 LQKENI.

The rearrangement uses TRBV5-1 and TRBJ2-7; 9 nucleotides agree with TRBD2. Germline CDR1 and CDR2: SGHRS and YFSETQ. Germline trimming cut 0 bases from V and 0 bases from J; bases unmatched to any gene: 4. The CDR3 is made up of 16 amino acids. CDR3 region: CASSLAPTSGSYEQYF. As DNA, the CDR3 is TGCGCCAGCAGCTTGGCTCCGACTAGCGGCTCCTACGAGCAGTACTTC. The variable domain in full, with the rest retrieved from reference TRBV5-1 and TRBJ2-7, is KAGVTQTPRYLIKTRGQQVTLSCSPISGHRSVSWYQQTPGQGLQFLFEYFSETQRNKGNFPGRFSGRQFSNSRSEMNVSTLELGDSALYLCASSLAPTSGSYEQYFGPGTRLTVT.

This clonotype was detected a few times. The chain has TRBV18 and TRBJ2-2, with no clear D. This CDR3 contains 15 residues. CDR1 and CDR2 (germline): KGHSH, LQKENI. The V and J ends lost 1 base and 4 bases respectively, with 10 bases between them. The CDR3 sequence: CASSPLERSTGELFF. CDR3 sequence (DNA): TGTGCCAGCTCACCACTCGAGCGTAGCACCGGGGAGCTGTTTTTT.

The chain links TRBV20-1 to TRBJ2-7; D may be TRBD1 (5 bases). Per the germline V gene, CDR1 is DFQATT and CDR2 is SNEGSKA (reference sequence). This CDR3 spans 13 amino acids. Trimming took off 5 bases at V and 3 bases at J, with 14 bases between the two ends. Here the CDR3 DNA reads TGCAGTGCTTCAAGGGGAAGAGACTACGAGCAGTACTTC. This codes for CSASRGRDYEQYF.